A single T cell receptor beta chain is shown here with its context. As yet, its antigen is unknown. RNA was extracted from bulk tissue without any cell sorting. Newly diagnosed lung cancer patients had thoracic surgery in China, August–late 2014, without prior chemotherapy. Three rounds of nested PCR, following a modified ARM-PCR protocol, produced the TCRbeta library. TCRdb reanalysed the multiplex PCR reads using MiXCR and keeps one entry per CDR3 protein. The table shows about 110,000 distinct CDR3 sequences, with roughly 74% occurring only once. V trimming: 6 bases; J trimming: 4 bases; junction bases outside the gene matches: 9. This CDR3 region has 14 residues. Germline lookup yields CDR1 SGHAT and CDR2 FQNNGV. These data are taken from a study of tumor and adjacent non-tumor tissue in lung cancer. Broader study findings: Top 100 clones took a larger repertoire share in normal lung.

The chain links TRBV11-2 to TRBJ2-7; the match to TRBD2 covers 7 bases. The material sequenced was lung tumor tissue. This clonotype was obtained from a woman aged 60-75 years with non-small cell lung cancer. The CDR3 here is CASSHTSVDYEQYF. The CDR3 DNA follows: TGTGCCAGCAGTCACACTAGCGTGGATTACGAGCAGTACTTC.